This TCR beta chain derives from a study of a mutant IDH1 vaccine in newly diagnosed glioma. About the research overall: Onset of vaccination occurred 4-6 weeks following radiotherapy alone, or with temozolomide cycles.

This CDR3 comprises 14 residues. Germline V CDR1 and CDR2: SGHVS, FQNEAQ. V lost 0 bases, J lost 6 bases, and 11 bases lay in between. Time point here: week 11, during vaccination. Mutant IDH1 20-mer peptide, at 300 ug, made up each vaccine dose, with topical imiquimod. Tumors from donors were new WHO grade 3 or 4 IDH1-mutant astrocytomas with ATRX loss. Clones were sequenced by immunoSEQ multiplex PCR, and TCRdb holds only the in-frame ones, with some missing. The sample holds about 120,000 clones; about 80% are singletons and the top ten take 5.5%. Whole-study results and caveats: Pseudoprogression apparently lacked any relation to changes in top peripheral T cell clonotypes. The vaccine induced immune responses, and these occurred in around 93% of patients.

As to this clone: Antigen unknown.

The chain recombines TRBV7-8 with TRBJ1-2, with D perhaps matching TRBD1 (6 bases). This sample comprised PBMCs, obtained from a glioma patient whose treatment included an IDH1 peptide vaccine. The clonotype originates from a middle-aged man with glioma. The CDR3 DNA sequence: TGTGCCAGCAGCTTAGCGGCGGGGGCCCATGGCTACACCTTC. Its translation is CASSLAAGAHGYTF.